The present entry profiles one T cell receptor (beta chain) with its context. The record originates from a study of cytomegalovirus exposure and HLA in healthy donors. PCR involved 60 Vbeta and 13 Jbeta primers. Using immunoSEQ multiplex PCR, the repertoire was profiled, and TCRdb retains in-frame clones only, with some absent. Of 75,000 to 90,000 clones listed, 85% were seen once; the top ten hold about 7.7%. Germline CDR1 reads MDHEN; CDR2 reads SYDVKM. CDR3 length: 14 residues. This chain uses TRBV28 with TRBJ2-5; 8 bases agree with TRBD2. The end of the DNA is better explained by TRBJ2-7, so the J call may be wrong. The source is a man aged 40-55 years in good health and CMV-seropositive. Material: PBMCs. The CDR3 DNA follows: TGTGCCAGCAGTTTCTCTAGCGGGTACTACGAGCAGTACTTC. It is translated as CASSFSSGYYEQYF.